This TCR beta chain came from a study of blood T cell repertoires in COVID-19. Clones were read by immunoSEQ multiplex PCR, and TCRdb kept only the in-frame ones, dropping some. In the table there are a few hundred thousand clones, approximately 89% of which are singletons. CDR3 length equals 13 residues. V lost 0 bases, J lost 4 bases, and 6 bases lay in between. From germline, CDR1 is MNHEY and CDR2 SVGAGI. The chain joins TRBV6-5 to TRBJ2-5; D is undetermined. The TCR comes from a young woman who had recovered from COVID-19. The sample taken for sequencing was PBMCs or T cells enriched from blood (not recorded which). The CDR3 bases are TGTGCCAGCAGTTACTCGGTGCGAGAGACCCAGTACTTC. It yields the protein CASSYSVRETQYF.